At least ten counts were recorded for the clone carrying this T cell receptor (beta chain). Amplification of TCR alpha and beta CDR3 regions from RNA used iRepertoire nested multiplex PCR. TCRdb re-called the multiplex PCR reads with MiXCR, one entry per CDR3 protein. The data hold around 180,000 distinct CDR3 sequences, with 43% observed a single time. Germline V lookup: CDR1 LNHNV, CDR2 YYDKDF (reference sequence). Between the trimmed V and J ends, which lost 0 bases and 3 bases, there was a span of 10 bases. The CDR3 consists of 15 residues. The entry originates in a study of glioma-infiltrating T cells.

The rearrangement joins TRBV15 to TRBJ2-3; a weak D match, TRBD2 (6 bases). The sequence came from a human donor with low-grade glioma or glioblastoma, undergoing nonglioma brain surgery, or in good health (not recorded which). The sequenced sample consisted of glioma tissue, nonneoplastic brain tissue, or PBMCs (not recorded which). CDR3 protein: CATSRDRGTTDTQYF. The CDR3 DNA reads as TGTGCCACCAGCAGAGATCGGGGGACTACAGATACGCAGTATTTT.